This is a list of T cell receptor beta chains from one sample in a study of shared clonotypes between healthy human individuals. Clones were sequenced by immunoSEQ multiplex PCR, and TCRdb holds only the in-frame ones, with some missing. Found here are 850,000 to 1,100,000 clones, approximately 80% of them singletons; the top ten hold over 0.8%. The specimen sequenced was memory CD4+ T cells from PBMCs. The receptors originated from a man aged 18 to 35 in good health. Some clones in this sample may be carry-over from other donors' samples. Each CDR3 is given with its conserved first and last residue. Each record gives: V gene, J gene, D gene, clone size, CDR3 DNA, CDR3 protein. A D gene is named only where the DNA matches it firmly. The size entry is marked missing in some rows and otherwise reads once, few, many or a size class.

>TRBV28|TRBJ2-5|-|-
TGTGCCAGCTGCGGCGGAACCTTCCAAGAGACCCAGTACTTC
CASCGGTFQETQYF
>TRBV21-1|TRBJ2-3|-|-
TGTGCCAGCAGCAAATTTCCAACGCAGTATTTT
CASSKFPTQYF
>TRBV5-6|TRBJ1-4|TRBD1|-
TGTGCCAGCAGCCTGCCGGGACAGGGGGGTGAAAAACTGTTTTTT
CASSLPGQGGEKLFF
>TRBV5-1|TRBJ2-1|-|-
TGCGCCAGCAGCTCGCTAGCAGGAGGGGGCAATGAGCAGTTCTTC
CASSSLAGGGNEQFF
>TRBV6-5|TRBJ2-2|TRBD1|few
TGTGCCAGCAGTTCCGGGACAGGGGGCTTCACCGGGGAGCTGTTTTTT
CASSSGTGGFTGELFF
>TRBV21-1|TRBJ2-2|-|-
TGTGCCAGCAGCAAAGGGGGAGCTAGCGGGACGAACACCGGGGAGCTGTTTTTT
CASSKGGASGTNTGELFF
>TRBV11-1|TRBJ2-1|TRBD1|-
TGTGCCAGCAGCCCTTACAGGGGGCGCGACAATGAGCAGTTCTTC
CASSPYRGRDNEQFF
>TRBV4-3|TRBJ1-5|-|-
TGCGCCAGCAGCCCCCTGTCCGGCCGAACAATCCGGGGACGGGCCCAGCATTTT
CASSPLSGRTIRGRAQHF
>TRBV5-1|TRBJ2-2|TRBD2|-
TGCGCCAGCCAGCGGGGTACCCTTCTCAACACCGGGGAGCTGTTTTTT
CASQRGTLLNTGELFF
>TRBV7-3|TRBJ2-5|TRBD2|-
TGTGCCAGCAGCCCTAGCGGAACCCAAGAGACCCAGTACTTC
CASSPSGTQETQYF
>TRBV7-2|TRBJ1-1|-|-
TGTGCCAGCAGCTCTCACACTCAGGGGACAGAAGCTTTCTTT
CASSSHTQGTEAFF
>TRBV15|TRBJ2-7|-|-
TGTGCCACCAGCAGAGATCGCGGGACGGGCTACGAGCGGTACTTC
CATSRDRGTGYERYF
>TRBV5-4|TRBJ2-1|-|-
TGTGCCAGCAGCTTTACAGGGAGGGCGAGAAACAATGAGCAGTTCTTC
CASSFTGRARNNEQFF
>TRBV6-5|TRBJ2-2|TRBD1|-
TGTGCCAGCAGTAACCCGGGACAGCGTTCCGGGGAGCTGTTTTTT
CASSNPGQRSGELFF
>TRBV29-1|TRBJ2-7|-|-
TGCAGCGGAGGAGCAGGGGACTCCTACGAGCAGTACTTC
CSGGAGDSYEQYF
>TRBV6-5|TRBJ2-1|TRBD2|-
TGTGCCAGCAGTTACGGACTAGGAGGGATATACAATGAGCAGTTCTTC
CASSYGLGGIYNEQFF
>TRBV5-5|TRBJ2-1|TRBD2|-
TGTGCCAGCGGGGGACCGGGAGGTACGTACAATGAGCAGTTCTTC
CASGGPGGTYNEQFF
>TRBV19|TRBJ2-1|TRBD2|-
TGTGCCAGTAGTATCCCGCCGTATAGCGGGAGGGAGACCTCCTACAATGAGCAGTTCTTC
CASSIPPYSGRETSYNEQFF
>TRBV19|TRBJ2-7|-|few
TGTGCCAGTCCCGGGATGCTTGGGGTCTACGAGCAGTACTTC
CASPGMLGVYEQYF
>TRBV5-1|TRBJ2-2|-|-
TGCGCCAGCAGCTTAGGGGAGAACACCGGGGAGCTGTTTTTT
CASSLGENTGELFF
>TRBV19|TRBJ2-7|-|-
TGTGCCAGTAGTATATCCCATACGCAGGGGACCGGGCAGTACTTC
CASSISHTQGTGQYF
>TRBV7-2|TRBJ2-2|-|-
TGTGCCAGCAGCCCTCCCGGATCGAACACCGGGGAGCTGTTTTTT
CASSPPGSNTGELFF
>TRBV7-8|TRBJ2-7|-|-
TGTGCCAGCAGCTTAGTTACCACGGAGCAGTACTTC
CASSLVTTEQYF
>TRBV4-2|TRBJ1-1|-|-
TGTGCCAGCAGCCAAGATCTCGGCGGTGAAGCTTTCTTT
CASSQDLGGEAFF
>TRBV9|TRBJ2-2|TRBD2|-
TGTGCCAGCAGCGTAGCACTAGCGGGAGCTACCGGGGAGCTGTTTTTT
CASSVALAGATGELFF
>TRBV28|TRBJ2-7|-|-
TGTGCCAGCAGCGCCCCGAGATTGGGTCTCGGGTACGAGCAGTACTTC
CASSAPRLGLGYEQYF
>TRBV7-2|TRBJ2-7|TRBD2|-
TGTGCCAGCAGCCCGACTAGCGGAGAGTCCTACGAGCAGTACTTC
CASSPTSGESYEQYF
>TRBV5-1|TRBJ2-1|TRBD2|few
TGCGCCAGCTCCCCGGGAGGAATCGATGAGCAGTTCTTC
CASSPGGIDEQFF
>TRBV5-1|TRBJ1-2|TRBD1|-
TGCGCCAGCAGCCAGCTGACAGGGAGTGGTGGCTACACCTTC
CASSQLTGSGGYTF
>TRBV19|TRBJ1-2|TRBD1|few
TGTGCCAGTAGTGCCCGGACAGGGGACGGCTACACCTTC
CASSARTGDGYTF
>TRBV18|TRBJ1-5|-|-
TGTGCCAGCTCACCAGATAGCAATCAGCCCCAGCATTTT
CASSPDSNQPQHF
>TRBV5-1|TRBJ2-2|-|-
TGCGCCAGCAGCTTGATGTCCAGGGACACCGGGGAGCTGTTTTTT
CASSLMSRDTGELFF
>TRBV7-2|TRBJ2-7|TRBD1|-
TGTGCCAGCAGCTTAGCGCTCGGGACAGGTAGTTCCGAGCAGTACTTC
CASSLALGTGSSEQYF
>TRBV25-1|TRBJ2-3|-|once
TGTGCCAGCAGTGAAATATCAACTGGCCGCGGAACAGATACGCAGTATTTT
CASSEISTGRGTDTQYF
>TRBV9|TRBJ1-1|-|-
TGTGCCAGCAGCCCCCGGGACGGACGACTTGAAGCTTTCTTT
CASSPRDGRLEAFF
>TRBV28|TRBJ1-4|-|many
TGTGCCAGCAGTTTTTTGGGGGCGGCTAATGAAAAACTGTTTTTT
CASSFLGAANEKLFF
>TRBV29-1|TRBJ2-7|-|-
TGCAGCGTGGGGACCTACTCCTACGAGCAGTACTTC
CSVGTYSYEQYF
>TRBV28|TRBJ2-1|TRBD1|-
TGTGCCAGCAGCGGACAGGGAGCCTACAATGAGCAGTTCTTC
CASSGQGAYNEQFF
>TRBV2|TRBJ2-1|TRBD2|-
TGTGCCAGCAGTCCGCTAGCGGGTGTTAATGAGCAGTTCTTC
CASSPLAGVNEQFF
>TRBV30|TRBJ2-3|TRBD2|many
TGTGCCTTACAACGTGGTAGCGGGAGCGAAGATACGCAGTATTTT
CALQRGSGSEDTQYF
>TRBV11-2|TRBJ2-5|-|few
TGTGCCAGCAGCTTAAGAAGGATGGGGGAGACCCAGTACTTC
CASSLRRMGETQYF
>TRBV4-2|TRBJ2-7|TRBD2|few
TGTGCCAGCAGCCAAGATGGAGCTAGCGGGAGCTACGAGCAGTACTTC
CASSQDGASGSYEQYF
>TRBV30|TRBJ1-2|-|-
TGTGCCTGGAGTCAGGGAGGAATTGATGGCTACACCTTC
CAWSQGGIDGYTF
>TRBV7-6|TRBJ2-1|TRBD1|-
TGTGCCAGCAGCTTAGGGGGACAGAACAATGAGCAGTTCTTC
CASSLGGQNNEQFF
>TRBV19|TRBJ2-6|-|-
TGTGCCAGTAGCCCTGGTAATTCTGGGGCCAACGTCCTGACTTTC
CASSPGNSGANVLTF
>TRBV28|TRBJ1-2|-|few
TGTGCCAGCAGTCCTAGGACAAGGCCACCCTATGGCTACACCTTC
CASSPRTRPPYGYTF
>TRBV30|TRBJ2-3|-|-
TGTGCCTGGAGTGTAGGGGGGGTAAGGGATACGCAGTATTTT
CAWSVGGVRDTQYF
>TRBV5-5|TRBJ2-7|TRBD1|-
TGTGCCAGCAGCACGGGGACAGGGAGAACCTACGAGCAGTACTTC
CASSTGTGRTYEQYF
>TRBV5-1|TRBJ2-7|-|once
TGCGCCAGCAGCTTGGGGTCGATCGCCTACGAGCAGTACTTC
CASSLGSIAYEQYF
>TRBV5-4|TRBJ2-3|-|many
TGTGCCAGCAGCCCTTCCTTGGGTCTGAGCACAGATACGCAGTATTTT
CASSPSLGLSTDTQYF
>TRBV10-3|TRBJ2-5|-|-
TGTGCCATCAGTGAGCCGGGGGCTCAACAAGAGACCCAGTACTTC
CAISEPGAQQETQYF
>TRBV18|TRBJ1-2|-|-
TGTGCCAGCTCACCACCGGCCGGAGAGACCTATGGCTACACCTTC
CASSPPAGETYGYTF
>TRBV11-1|TRBJ1-3|TRBD1|-
TGTGCCAGCAGCCACCAGGCAAGACAGGGAAGAAACACCATATATTTT
CASSHQARQGRNTIYF
>TRBV2|TRBJ2-6|-|-
TGTGCCAATTCGCTCGAGTCTGGGGCCAACGTCCTGACTTTC
CANSLESGANVLTF
>TRBV28|TRBJ2-3|TRBD1|-
TGTGCCAGCAGGGCCAGGGGGCGACTCGCAGATACGCAGTATTTT
CASRARGRLADTQYF